This TCR beta chain was sequenced during a study of blood T cell repertoires in COVID-19. Study-level information: Collection of acute and convalescent COVID-19 samples took place in the United States, Italy and Spain. T cells, B-cell-depleted T cells, or PBMCs provided the cDNA or gDNA that served as material.

Per the authors' pipeline: Amplification with reference gene primers provided the estimates of nucleated cell counts. The protocol was immunoSEQ multiplex PCR, while the TCRdb copy is restricted to in-frame clones and leaves out a portion. V and J calls and clone size are given by that table; D and trimming were obtained from the DNA. The table shows about 240,000 clones, with around 87% occurring only once. CDR1 and CDR2 from the germline V gene are DFQATT and SNEGSKA (reference sequence). The CDR3 runs 10 residues. V lost 3 bases and J lost 9, with 8 bases in between. Sequenced input: peripheral blood. This sequence originates from a woman aged 65 to 85 with active or convalescent COVID-19. The J gene is TRBJ2-5, the V gene TRBV20-1; D is uncertain. The CDR3 loop is CSARKGAQYF. The CDR3 coding sequence is TGCAGTGCTAGGAAAGGAGCCCAGTACTTC.